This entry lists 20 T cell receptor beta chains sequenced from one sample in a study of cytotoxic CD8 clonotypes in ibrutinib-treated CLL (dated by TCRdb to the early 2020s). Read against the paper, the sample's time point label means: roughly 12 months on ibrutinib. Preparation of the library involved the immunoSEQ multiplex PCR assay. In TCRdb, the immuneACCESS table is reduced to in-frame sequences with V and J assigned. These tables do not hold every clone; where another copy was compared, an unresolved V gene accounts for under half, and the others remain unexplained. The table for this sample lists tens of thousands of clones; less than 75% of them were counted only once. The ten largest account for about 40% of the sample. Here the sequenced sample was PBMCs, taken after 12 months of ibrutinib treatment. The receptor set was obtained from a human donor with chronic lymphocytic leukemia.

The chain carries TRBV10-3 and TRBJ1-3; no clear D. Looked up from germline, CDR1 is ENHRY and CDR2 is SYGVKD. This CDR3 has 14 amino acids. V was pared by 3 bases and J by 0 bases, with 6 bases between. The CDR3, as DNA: TGTGCCATCAGTGATCAGGACTCTGGAAACACCATATATTTT. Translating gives CAISDQDSGNTIYF.

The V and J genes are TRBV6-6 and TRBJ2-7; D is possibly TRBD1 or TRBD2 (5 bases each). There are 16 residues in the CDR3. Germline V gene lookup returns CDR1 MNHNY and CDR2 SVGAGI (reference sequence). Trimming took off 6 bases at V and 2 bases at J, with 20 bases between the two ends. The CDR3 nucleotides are TGTGCCAGCAGCCCCATAGGGACGAAGGTCCCCTACGAGCAGTACTTC. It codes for CASSPIGTKVPYEQYF.

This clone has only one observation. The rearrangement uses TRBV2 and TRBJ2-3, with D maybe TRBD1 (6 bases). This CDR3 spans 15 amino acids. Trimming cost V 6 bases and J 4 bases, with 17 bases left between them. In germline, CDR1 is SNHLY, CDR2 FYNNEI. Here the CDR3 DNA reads TGTGCCAGCAGCGAAATACTACAGGGCGCAGATACGCAGTATTTT. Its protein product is CASSEILQGADTQYF. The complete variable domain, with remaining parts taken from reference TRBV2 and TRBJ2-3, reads EPEVTQTPSHQVTQMGQEVILRCVPISNHLYFYWYRQILGQKVEFLVSFYNNEISEKSEIFDDQFSVERPDGSNFTLKIRSTKLEDSAMYFCASSEILQGADTQYFGPGTRLTVL.

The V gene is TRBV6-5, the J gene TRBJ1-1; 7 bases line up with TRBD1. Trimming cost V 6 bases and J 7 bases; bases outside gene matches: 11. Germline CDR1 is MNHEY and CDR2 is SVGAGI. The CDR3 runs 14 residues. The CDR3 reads CASRGTAFYSEAFF. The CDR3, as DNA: TGTGCCAGCAGGGGGACAGCTTTTTACAGTGAAGCTTTCTTT.

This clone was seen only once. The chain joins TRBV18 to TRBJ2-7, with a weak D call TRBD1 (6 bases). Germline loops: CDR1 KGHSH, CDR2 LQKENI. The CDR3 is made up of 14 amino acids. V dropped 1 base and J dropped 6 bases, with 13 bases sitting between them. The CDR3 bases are TGTGCCAGCTCACCACACAGGGACCTTTCCGAGCAGTACTTC. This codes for CASSPHRDLSEQYF.

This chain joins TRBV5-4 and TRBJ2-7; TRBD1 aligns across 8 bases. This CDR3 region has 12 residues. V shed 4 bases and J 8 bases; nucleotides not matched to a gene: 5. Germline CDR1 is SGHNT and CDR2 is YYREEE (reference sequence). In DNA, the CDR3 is TGTGCCAGCAGCCTGGACAGGGTTAAGCAGTACTTC. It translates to CASSLDRVKQYF.

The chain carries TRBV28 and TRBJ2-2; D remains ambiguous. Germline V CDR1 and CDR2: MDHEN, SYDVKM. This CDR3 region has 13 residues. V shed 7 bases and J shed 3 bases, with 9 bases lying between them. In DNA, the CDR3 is TGTGCCAGCAACGAGGTCGACACCGGGGAGCTGTTTTTT. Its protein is CASNEVDTGELFF. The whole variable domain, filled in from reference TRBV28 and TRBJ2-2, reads DVKVTQSSRYLVKRTGEKVFLECVQDMDHENMFWYRQDPGLGLRLIYFSYDVKMKEKGDIPEGYSVSREKKERFSLILESASTNQTSMYLCASNEVDTGELFFGEGSRLTVL.

The CDR3 spells CSVEDESGQETQYF. The CDR3 DNA reads as TGCAGCGTTGAAGATGAGTCGGGACAAGAGACCCAGTACTTC. This chain connects TRBV29-1 to TRBJ2-5, with D perhaps TRBD2 (5 bases). V shed 0 bases and J shed 2 bases, with 10 bases lying between them. The CDR3 loop spans 14 amino acids. Germline loops: CDR1 SQVTM, CDR2 ANQGSEA.

CDR3 in DNA: TGCGCCAGCAGTGACAACAGGCGAGCCTACGAGCAGTACTTC. Translation: CASSDNRRAYEQYF. The chain is built from TRBV10-2 and TRBJ2-7; weak D call: TRBD1 (5 bases). The CDR3 has 14 residues. The germline V gene has CDR1 WSHSY and CDR2 SAAADI. V was shortened by 3 bases and J by 2 bases, with 11 bases between the two germline ends.

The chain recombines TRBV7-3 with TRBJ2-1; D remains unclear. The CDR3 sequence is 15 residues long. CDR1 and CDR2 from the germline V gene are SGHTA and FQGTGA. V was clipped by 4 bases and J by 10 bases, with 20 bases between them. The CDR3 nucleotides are TGTGCCAGCAGCTCCAATCCCGGGTCCCAATACGAGCAGTTCTTC. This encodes CASSSNPGSQYEQFF.

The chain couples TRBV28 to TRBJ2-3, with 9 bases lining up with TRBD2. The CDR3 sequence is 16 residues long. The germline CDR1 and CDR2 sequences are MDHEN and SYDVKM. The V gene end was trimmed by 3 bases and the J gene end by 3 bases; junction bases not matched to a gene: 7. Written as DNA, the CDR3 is TGTGCCAGCAGTTTCCCGGAAGCGGGAGGAACAGATACGCAGTATTTT. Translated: CASSFPEAGGTDTQYF. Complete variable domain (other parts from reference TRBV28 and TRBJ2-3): DVKVTQSSRYLVKRTGEKVFLECVQDMDHENMFWYRQDPGLGLRLIYFSYDVKMKEKGDIPEGYSVSREKKERFSLILESASTNQTSMYLCASSFPEAGGTDTQYFGPGTRLTVL.

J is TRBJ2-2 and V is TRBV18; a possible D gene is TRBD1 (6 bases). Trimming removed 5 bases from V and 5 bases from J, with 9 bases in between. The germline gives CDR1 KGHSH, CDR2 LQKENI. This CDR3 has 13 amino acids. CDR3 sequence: CASSSTGTGELFF. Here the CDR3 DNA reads TGTGCCAGCTCATCCACAGGGACCGGGGAGCTGTTTTTT.

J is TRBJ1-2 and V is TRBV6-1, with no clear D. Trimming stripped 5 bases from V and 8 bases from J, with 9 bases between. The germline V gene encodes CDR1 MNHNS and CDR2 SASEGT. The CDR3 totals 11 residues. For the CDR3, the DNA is TGTGCCAGCAGTCCCATTTTGGGCTACACCTTC. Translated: CASSPILGYTF.

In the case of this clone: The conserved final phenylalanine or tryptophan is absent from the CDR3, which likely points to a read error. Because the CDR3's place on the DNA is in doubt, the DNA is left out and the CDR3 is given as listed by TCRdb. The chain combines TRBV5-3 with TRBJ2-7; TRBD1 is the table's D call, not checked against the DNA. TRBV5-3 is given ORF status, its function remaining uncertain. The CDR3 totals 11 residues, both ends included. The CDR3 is CARNLSRGKNI.

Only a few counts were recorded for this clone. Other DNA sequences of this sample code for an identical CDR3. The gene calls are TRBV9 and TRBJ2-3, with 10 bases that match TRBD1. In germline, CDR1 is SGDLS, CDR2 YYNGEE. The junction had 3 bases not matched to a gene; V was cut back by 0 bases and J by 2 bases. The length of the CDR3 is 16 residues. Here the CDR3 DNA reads TGTGCCAGCAGCGTAGGCGGGACAGGGGTCACAGATACGCAGTATTTT. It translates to CASSVGGTGVTDTQYF.

The CDR3 is CASSWTSGKYNEQFF. The CDR3 DNA follows: TGTGCCAGCAGCTGGACTAGCGGGAAATACAATGAGCAGTTCTTC. The chain is built from TRBV7-2 and TRBJ2-1; 12 nucleotides align to TRBD2. J was trimmed by 4 bases and V by 4 bases; bases with no gene match: 2. The CDR3 totals 15 residues. Germline CDR1 is SGHTA and CDR2 is FQGNSA.

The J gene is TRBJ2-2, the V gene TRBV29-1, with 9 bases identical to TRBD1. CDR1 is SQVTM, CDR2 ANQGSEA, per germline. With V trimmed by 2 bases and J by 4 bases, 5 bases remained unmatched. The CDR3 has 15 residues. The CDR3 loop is CSVEPTGGRTGELFF. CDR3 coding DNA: TGCAGCGTTGAACCAACAGGGGGCCGCACCGGGGAGCTGTTTTTT.

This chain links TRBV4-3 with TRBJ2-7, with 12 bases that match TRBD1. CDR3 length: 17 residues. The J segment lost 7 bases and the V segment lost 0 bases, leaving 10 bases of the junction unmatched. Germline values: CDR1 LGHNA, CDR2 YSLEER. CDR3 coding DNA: TGCGCCAGCAGCCAAGACAGTCCGGGACAGGGGGCGGGGGAGCAGTACTTC. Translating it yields CASSQDSPGQGAGEQYF.

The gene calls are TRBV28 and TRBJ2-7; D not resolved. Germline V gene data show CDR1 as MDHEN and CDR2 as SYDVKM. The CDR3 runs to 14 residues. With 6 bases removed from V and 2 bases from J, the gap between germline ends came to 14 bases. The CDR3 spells CASSPTVPTYEQYF. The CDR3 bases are TGTGCCAGCAGCCCTACAGTCCCAACCTACGAGCAGTACTTC.

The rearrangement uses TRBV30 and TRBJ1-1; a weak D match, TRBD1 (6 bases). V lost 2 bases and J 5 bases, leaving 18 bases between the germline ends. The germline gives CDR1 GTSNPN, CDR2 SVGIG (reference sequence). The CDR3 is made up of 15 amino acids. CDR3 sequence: CAWSPKGGKGTEAFF. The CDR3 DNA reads TGTGCCTGGAGTCCGAAAGGGGGGAAGGGGACTGAAGCTTTCTTT.